These 13 T cell receptor beta chains originate from one sample sequenced in a study of control samples from healthy donors and cancer patients. The method was immunoSEQ multiplex PCR; TCRdb's version includes in-frame clones alone and lacks a portion of them. The data show fewer than 200,000 clones, with less than 95% seen just once and 11% to 15% held by the top ten. Sequencing used PBMCs. These receptors were collected from a man aged 60-69 years with colorectal cancer.

The V gene is TRBV28, the J gene TRBJ1-2; the D gene is possibly TRBD1 (6 bases). V lost 2 bases to trimming and J lost 4 bases, with 17 bases between them. Germline V CDR1 and CDR2: MDHEN, SYDVKM. CDR3 length: 16 amino acids. The CDR3 here is CASSLGVLGGLYGYTF. CDR3 sequence (DNA): TGTGCCAGCAGTTTAGGGGTTCTGGGGGGGCTCTATGGCTACACCTTC.

V gene TRBV6-5 combines with J gene TRBJ2-2; no reliable D call. V lost 0 bases and J 3 bases, leaving 5 bases between the germline ends. The CDR3 runs 14 residues. The germline V gene encodes CDR1 MNHEY and CDR2 SVGAGI. In nucleotides, the CDR3 is TGTGCCAGCAGTTACTCGGGCGACACCGGGGAGCTGTTTTTT. This translates into CASSYSGDTGELFF.

V and J are TRBV29-1 and TRBJ2-5; no definite D call. Per the germline V gene, CDR1 is SQVTM and CDR2 is ANQGSEA. V was trimmed by 1 base and J by 1 base, leaving 7 bases between them. CDR3 length equals 13 residues. CDR3 sequence: CSVEGSPQETQYF. CDR3 bases: TGCAGCGTTGAAGGGTCCCCCCAAGAGACCCAGTACTTC.

The chain joins TRBV7-9 to TRBJ2-1; 9 nucleotides match TRBD2. Germline V gene sequence: CDR1 SEHNR, CDR2 FQNEAQ (reference sequence). Trimming took 3 bases from V and 3 from J; bases not matched to a gene: 3. The CDR3 has 15 residues. The CDR3 region is CASSFSGGRYNEQFF. The CDR3 region has the DNA TGTGCCAGCAGCTTTAGCGGGGGCCGCTACAATGAGCAGTTCTTC.

As DNA, the CDR3 is TGTGCCAGCAGTTACTCGATCACAGATACGCAGTATTTT. Protein product: CASSYSITDTQYF. The J gene is TRBJ2-3, the V gene TRBV6-6; D not certain. Germline CDR1 is MNHNY and CDR2 is SVGAGI (reference sequence). The CDR3 extends over 13 amino acids. Trimming removed 0 bases at V and 2 bases at J, with 3 bases between.

The chain recombines TRBV19 with TRBJ1-1; weak D call: TRBD1 (5 bases). Trimming removed 7 bases from V and 4 bases from J, with 13 bases in between. Germline CDR1 reads LNHDA; CDR2 reads SQIVND (reference sequence). The CDR3 runs 13 residues. The CDR3 region has the DNA TGTGCCAGTACTGTTGGGGGTGCCACTGAAGCTTTCTTT. It translates to CASTVGGATEAFF.

The CDR3 loop reads CSAPSQETQYF. The CDR3 region has the DNA TGCAGTGCCCCCAGTCAAGAGACCCAGTACTTC. The chain is built from TRBV20-1 and TRBJ2-5; D gene unclear. The V gene lost 6 bases and the J gene lost 2 bases, with 7 bases spanning the gap. CDR1 and CDR2 from the germline V gene are DFQATT and SNEGSKA (reference sequence). The CDR3 is 11 amino acids.

The V gene is TRBV2, the J gene TRBJ1-4; 8 positions agree with TRBD1. The CDR3 runs 15 residues. Losses at the gene ends were 6 bases for V and 2 bases for J; bases not matched to a gene: 5. Germline CDR1 SNHLY, CDR2 FYNNEI. The CDR3 spells CASSARGRTNEKLFF. CDR3 DNA sequence: TGTGCCAGCAGCGCCAGGGGGCGGACTAATGAAAAACTGTTTTTT.

This clone was observed a single time. The gene calls are TRBV5-5 and TRBJ2-1, with D possibly being TRBD1 or TRBD2 (5 bases each). The CDR3 is made up of 14 amino acids. The germline V gene has CDR1 SGHKS and CDR2 YYEKEE (reference sequence). Trimming pared 7 bases from V and 7 bases from J, leaving 18 bases between. Written as DNA, the CDR3 is TGTGCCAGCCAGCGAGACGGGGCCAGGAATGAGCAGTTCTTC. This sequence encodes CASQRDGARNEQFF.

This clone appeared once. In DNA, the CDR3 is TGTGCCAGCTCACCGACTCGCCCAGGTATAGCTAACTATGGCTACACCTTC. Amino acids: CASSPTRPGIANYGYTF. The V call is TRBV18, the J call TRBJ1-2; no firm D call. Germline V gene lookup returns CDR1 KGHSH and CDR2 LQKENI. The CDR3 is made up of 17 amino acids. Trimming shortened V by 3 bases and J by 0 bases, and 17 bases separated the two germline ends.

This clone is a singleton in its sample. The chain has TRBV6-5 and TRBJ1-5; D remains unclear. The V gene's germline CDR1 is MNHEY and CDR2 SVGAGI. V gave up 6 bases and J gave up 4 bases, with 7 bases separating them. The CDR3 extends over 12 amino acids. CDR3 protein: CASSVSNQPQHF. As DNA, the CDR3 is TGTGCCAGCAGCGTCAGTAATCAGCCCCAGCATTTT.

The rearrangement uses TRBV18 and TRBJ1-2, with 7 bases that match TRBD1. V shed 3 bases, J shed 3 bases, and the junction held 4 bases outside the gene matches. There are 14 residues in the CDR3. Germline-derived CDR1 and CDR2 are KGHSH and LQKENI. This chain's CDR3 is CASSPDRVYYGYTF. The CDR3 nucleotides read TGTGCCAGCTCACCCGACAGGGTGTACTATGGCTACACCTTC.

The rearrangement links TRBV19 to TRBJ2-7; 7 nucleotides agree with TRBD2. The CDR3 covers 16 residues. Per the germline V gene, CDR1 is LNHDA and CDR2 is SQIVND (reference sequence). The ends lost 2 bases at V and 3 bases at J; junction bases unmatched: 10. CDR3: CASSITTSEALYEQYF. DNA of the CDR3: TGTGCCAGTAGTATAACCACTAGCGAGGCCCTCTACGAGCAGTACTTC.